The clone carrying this T cell receptor (beta chain) was seen only a few times. Its antigen is unidentified. As it was prepared, the TCRbeta library received unique molecular identifiers. TCRdb ran MiXCR on the PCR reads and lists one entry per CDR3 protein. The table shows a few hundred thousand distinct CDR3 sequences, with over 20% occurring only once. This CDR3 spans 14 amino acids. The V gene lost 4 bases and the J gene lost 4 bases, with 11 bases spanning the gap. From germline, CDR1 is SGHDN and CDR2 FVKESK. This entry belongs to a study of T-cell reconstitution after alpha-beta-depleted transplantation in children. The study's findings and limits: At day 60, the high TCRbeta diversity found in some patients originated from recipient T cells and thymic progenitors that had survived. Two months or so post-transplant, alpha-beta T cells reportedly derived from several hundred expanded graft clones.

The chain joins TRBV14 to TRBJ2-4; D may be TRBD1 (6 bases). The starting material was PBMCs, mostly from graft donor cells, obtained 180 days after TCRalphabeta/CD19-depleted stem cell transplant. This receptor was taken from a male patient younger than 18 who had a stem cell transplant for acute lymphoblastic leukemia, so the T cells may come from the graft donor. The CDR3, as DNA: TGTGCCAGCAGCCCCCTTGGACAGAAAAACATTCAGTACTTC. This sequence encodes CASSPLGQKNIQYF. Filled out from reference TRBV14 and TRBJ2-4, the complete variable domain reads EAGVTQFPSHSVIEKGQTVTLRCDPISGHDNLYWYRRVMGKEIKFLLHFVKESKQDESGMPNNRFLAERTGGTYSTLKVQPAELEDSGVYFCASSPLGQKNIQYFGAGTRLSVL.